The clone carrying this TCR beta chain was found once. Its antigen is unidentified. CDR3 length equals 15 residues. Germline values: CDR1 MNHNY, CDR2 SVGAGI (reference sequence). Trimming left V 0 bases short and J 3 bases short, with 9 bases between. The sample is drawn from a study of shared clonotypes between healthy human individuals. Study information: With ages of 18 to 49, the donors were a couple of women and three men.

CD4+ cells yielded CD45RA+ naive and CD45RA-negative memory subsets. Regarding the study as a whole: Sharing across a few donors was seen in 4% to 5.5% of naive CD4 clonotypes.

The table came from immunoSEQ multiplex PCR; TCRdb's copy has only in-frame clones and leaves some out. The sample includes some 580,000 clones, approximately 97% seen only once; the top ten take about 0.06%. The rearrangement joins TRBV6-6 to TRBJ1-5; D possibly corresponds to TRBD1 (5 bases). This TCR was sampled from a woman aged 25 to 39 in good health. Material: naive CD4+ T cells sorted from blood. Described subset: CD45RA+ positively selected. The CDR3 reads CASSYSMGTNQPQHF. CDR3 nucleotides: TGTGCCAGCAGTTACTCGATGGGGACCAATCAGCCCCAGCATTTT.